Each of the 4 T cell receptor beta chains below was sequenced from the same sample in a study of Graves' ophthalmopathy and Graves' hyperthyroidism. RNA transcripts provided the template for amplifying TCR beta CDR3 regions. RT-PCR in the first round used HTBI primers; a second-round multiplex PCR followed. TCRdb analysed the multiplex PCR reads with MiXCR anew, one entry per CDR3 protein. The sample includes under 350,000 distinct CDR3 sequences, 15% to 20% seen only once; the top ten take 9% to 15%. Sequencing used peripheral blood. These receptors were obtained from an adult man with Graves' ophthalmopathy.

This clonotype was observed many times. This chain uses TRBV7-8 with TRBJ1-6; 8 bases line up with TRBD1. Germline values: CDR1 SGHVS, CDR2 FQNEAQ. V lost 4 bases and J lost 3; bases outside the gene matches: 8. The CDR3 sequence is 17 residues long. CDR3: CASSSLVGQGYNSPLHF. CDR3 nucleotide sequence: TGTGCCAGCAGCTCCTTAGTTGGACAGGGCTATAATTCACCCCTCCACTTT.

This clonotype was observed many times. V is TRBV6-1 and J is TRBJ2-5; 7 bases line up with TRBD1. The CDR3 has 15 amino acids. CDR1 MNHNS and CDR2 SASEGT come from the germline V gene. V shed 0 bases and J 5 bases; nucleotides not matched to a gene: 6. The CDR3: CASSEAGTVLETQYF. The CDR3 DNA reads TGTGCCAGCAGTGAAGCGGGGACAGTGTTGGAGACCCAGTACTTC.

This clonotype was counted many times. The chain employs TRBV20-1 and TRBJ1-2; TRBD1 aligns across 7 bases. The ends lost 4 bases at V and 7 bases at J; junction bases unmatched: 6. Germline V gene lookup returns CDR1 DFQATT and CDR2 SNEGSKA (reference sequence). The CDR3 consists of 12 residues. The CDR3 reads CSANYGQVGYTF. Written as DNA, the CDR3 is TGCAGTGCTAACTACGGACAGGTTGGCTACACCTTC.

V usage is TRBV28 and J usage is TRBJ1-2, with 9 bases that match TRBD1. V dropped 5 bases and J dropped 7; count of bases not matched to a gene: 2. This CDR3 is 12 amino acids long. From germline, CDR1 is MDHEN and CDR2 SYDVKM. CDR3 protein: CASSGTGIGYTF. CDR3 nucleotide sequence: TGTGCCAGCAGTGGGACAGGGATTGGCTACACCTTC.